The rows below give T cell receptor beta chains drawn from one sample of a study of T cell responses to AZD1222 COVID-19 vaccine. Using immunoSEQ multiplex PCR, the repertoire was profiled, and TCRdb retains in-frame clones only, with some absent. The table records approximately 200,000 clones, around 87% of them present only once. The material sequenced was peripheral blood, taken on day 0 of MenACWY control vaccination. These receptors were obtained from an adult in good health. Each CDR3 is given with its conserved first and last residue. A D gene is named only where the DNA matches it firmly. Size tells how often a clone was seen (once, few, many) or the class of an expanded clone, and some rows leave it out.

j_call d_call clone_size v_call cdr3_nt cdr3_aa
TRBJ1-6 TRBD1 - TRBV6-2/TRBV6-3 TGTGCCAGCAGTTACCCCACCGGACAGGGGCTCGGACCCCTCCACTTT CASSYPTGQGLGPLHF
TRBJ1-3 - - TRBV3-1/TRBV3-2 TGTGCCAGCAGCCAAGATCTTGTCTCTGGAAACACCATATATTTT CASSQDLVSGNTIYF
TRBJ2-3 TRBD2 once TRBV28 TGTGCCAGCAGGGGGACTAGCGGGGGCGGGGATACGCAGTATTTT CASRGTSGGGDTQYF
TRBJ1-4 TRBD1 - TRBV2 TGTGCCAGCAAAACCGGGACAGGGCTCCGTGAAAAACTGTTTTTT CASKTGTGLREKLFF
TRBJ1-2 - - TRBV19 TGTGCCAGTAGTATAGCGCCTGACCCCGACGGCTACACCTTC CASSIAPDPDGYTF
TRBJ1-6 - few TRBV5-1 TGCGCCAGCAGCTTGGGTATAAGTAGGTTGGATTCACCCCTCCACTTT CASSLGISRLDSPLHF
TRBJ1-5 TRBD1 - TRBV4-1 TGCGCCAGCAGCCAAGACAGGGGGGCTGATCAGCCCCAGCATTTT CASSQDRGADQPQHF
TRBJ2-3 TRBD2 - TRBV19 TGTGCCAGTAGTATGAGACTAGCGGCTAGCACAGATACGCAGTATTTT CASSMRLAASTDTQYF
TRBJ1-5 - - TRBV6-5 TGTGCCAGCAGCCCCGGGGGTAGGAGCAATCAGCCCCAGCATTTT CASSPGGRSNQPQHF
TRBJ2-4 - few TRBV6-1 TGTGCCAGCAGTGAAAGTCTCCTTTCGTTAGCCAAAAACATTCAGTACTTC CASSESLLSLAKNIQYF
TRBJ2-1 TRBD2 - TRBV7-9 TGTGCCAGCAGCCCCCGAGGTAGCGGGACCTACAATGAGCAGTTCTTC CASSPRGSGTYNEQFF
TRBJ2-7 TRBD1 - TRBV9 TGTGCCAGCAGCGCGACAGGGCTCTCCTACGAGCAGTACTTC CASSATGLSYEQYF
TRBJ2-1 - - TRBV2 TGTGCCAGCCAGGGACGGGCACTTTGGGGTAATGAGCAGTTCTTC CASQGRALWGNEQFF
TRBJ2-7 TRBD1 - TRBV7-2 TGTGCCAGCAGCTCGGGACAGGGGGGTGGCTACGAGCAGTACTTC CASSSGQGGGYEQYF
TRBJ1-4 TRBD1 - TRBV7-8 TGTGCCAGCAGCCTCGGGACAGGGGCATCTAATGAAAAACTGTTTTTT CASSLGTGASNEKLFF
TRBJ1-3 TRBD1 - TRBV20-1 TGCAGTGCTAGTAGGGGGCGGGACACCATATATTTT CSASRGRDTIYF
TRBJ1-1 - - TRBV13 TGTGCCAGCAGCTTAAACGGTCAGGCGGGGACTGAAGCTTTCTTT CASSLNGQAGTEAFF
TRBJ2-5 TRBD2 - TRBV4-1 TGCGCCAGCAGCCCGCGGACTAGCGGGACCCAAGAGACCCAGTACTTC CASSPRTSGTQETQYF
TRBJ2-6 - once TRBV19 TGTGCCAGTAGTATCGCGGGTACGGGACGGATGACTGGGGCCAACGTCCTGACTTTC CASSIAGTGRMTGANVLTF
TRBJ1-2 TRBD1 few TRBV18 TGTGCCAGCTCACCGGGACAGGGTAGTTATGGCTACACCTTC CASSPGQGSYGYTF
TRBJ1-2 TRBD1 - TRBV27 TGTGCCAGCAAAACAGGGGAAAACTATGGCTACACCTTC CASKTGENYGYTF
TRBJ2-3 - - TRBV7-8 TGTGCCAGCAGCTTAGCGGGGGCCTTCACAGATACGCAGTATTTT CASSLAGAFTDTQYF
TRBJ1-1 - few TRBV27 TGTGCCAGCAGTTTAAACCGATACACTGAAGCTTTCTTT CASSLNRYTEAFF
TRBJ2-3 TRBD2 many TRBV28 TGTGCCAGCAGTTTCTCCCCGAGCGGGAACACAGATACGCAGTATTTT CASSFSPSGNTDTQYF
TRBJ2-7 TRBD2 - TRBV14 TGTGCCAGCGGGGTAGCGGGGGGGAACTACGAGCAGTACTTC CASGVAGGNYEQYF
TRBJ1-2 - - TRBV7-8 TGTGCCAGCAGCTTAAGGTGGCAGGAGGCTAACTATGGCTACACCTTC CASSLRWQEANYGYTF
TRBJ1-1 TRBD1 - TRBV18 TGTGCCAGCTCACGGGACAGGGGGAACACTGAAGCTTTCTTT CASSRDRGNTEAFF
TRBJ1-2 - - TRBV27 TGTGCCAGCAGGCCCGTGAGGGGGAATGGCTACACCTTC CASRPVRGNGYTF
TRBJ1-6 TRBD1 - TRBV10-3 TGTGCCATCAGTCGGGACAGGGGAAATTCACCCCTCCACTTT CAISRDRGNSPLHF
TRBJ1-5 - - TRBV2 TGTGCCAGCAGTGGACAAAATCAGCCCCAGCATTTT CASSGQNQPQHF
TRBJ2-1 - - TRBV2 TGTGCCAGCAGGGGGGGACAACCAGGGGATTGGGAGCAGTTCTTC CASRGGQPGDWEQFF
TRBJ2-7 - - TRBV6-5 TGTGCCAGCAGTTACTCGATTCACGGAGGGGCCCACGAGCAGTACTTC CASSYSIHGGAHEQYF
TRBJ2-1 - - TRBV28 TGTGCCAGCAGTTTGTATCAGGGGGGGGAGAATGAGCAGTTCTTC CASSLYQGGENEQFF
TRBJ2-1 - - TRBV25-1 TGTGCCAGCAGTGAAGACAAGTGGGGGATGGGGGGTTACAATGAGCAGTTCTTC CASSEDKWGMGGYNEQFF
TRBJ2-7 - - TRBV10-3 TGTGCCATCAGTGAATCCCGAGACTACGAGCAGTACTTC CAISESRDYEQYF